The present TCR beta chain was sequenced within a study of T cell responses to AZD1222 COVID-19 vaccine. On the study more broadly: Pooled together were second doses at about 4 or about 12 weeks. Study findings and constraints: Spike as a whole was targeted by vaccine-associated CD4 TCRs, dominant at 160-218 and 743-854. Without day 14 samples, only post-peak T cell repertoires were studied.

Concerning this clone: The antigen is undetermined.

Produced via immunoSEQ multiplex PCR; TCRdb's table is partial and in-frame only. The sample yields some 100,000 clones, around nine tenths seen once. CDR3 length equals 14 residues. Per germline, CDR1 KGHDR and CDR2 SFDVKD. The V gene end was trimmed by 12 bases and the J gene end by 7 bases; junction bases not matched to a gene: 11. The clonotype comes from an adult in good health. The sequenced sample was peripheral blood, obtained on day 0 of AZD1222 vaccination. The chain recombines TRBV24-1 with TRBJ2-1; 10 bases fit TRBD1. The CDR3 loop reads CAPVLDRGANEQFF. Written as DNA, the CDR3 is TGTGCCCCGGTCTTGGACAGGGGGGCGAATGAGCAGTTCTTC.